This TCR beta chain was captured in a study of cytomegalovirus exposure and HLA in healthy donors. Study-level findings and limits: The authors confirmed in vitro that a few CMV-associated chains were specific for CMV antigens. The listing of 150 or so TCR beta chains classed them as cytomegalovirus-associated. The classifier was said to identify cytomegalovirus status with high specificity and sensitivity. According to a subsequent analysis, TCR clusters identified in the first cohort showed a tendency to co-occur across the approximately 110 validation repertoires.

Only in-frame clones appear in the TCRdb table, and some are missing; sequencing was by immunoSEQ multiplex PCR. This table holds under 250,000 clones, around 86% found once. This CDR3 is 15 amino acids long. Germline V lookup: CDR1 MGHRA, CDR2 YSYEKL. V dropped 1 base and J dropped 7; count of bases not matched to a gene: 4. For this clone: Its antigen is not known.

The genes are TRBV4-1 and TRBJ2-1; the match to TRBD1 covers 10 bases. Sequencing input: PBMCs. The receptor was isolated from a woman aged 18 to 35 in good health and CMV-seropositive. This chain's CDR3 is CASSQGQGAGNEQFF. The CDR3 DNA follows: TGCGCCAGCAGCCAAGGACAGGGGGCGGGTAATGAGCAGTTCTTC.